This record covers a single TCR beta chain. Its antigen is unidentified. Trimming took 4 bases from V and 6 from J; bases not matched to a gene: 8. CDR3 length: 15 residues. Germline V lookup: CDR1 SGHTA, CDR2 FQGNSA. TCRdb's table, derived via immunoSEQ multiplex PCR, lists solely in-frame clones and lacks some. The sample comprises 11,000 or so clones, around four fifths of which are singletons, and roughly 13% rests with the top ten. The data belong to a study of CD4 T cells in relation to SARS-CoV-2 and coronaviruses. Study-level information: PBMCs were cultured with antigen for roughly 9 days before TCR beta sequencing.

Unexposed donor CD4+ T cells date from about 2010-2019, before the COVID-19 pandemic. Isolation of CD4+ T cells took place after approximately 10 days in culture. The sequence was collected from a human donor in good health. Sequences were obtained from CD4+ T cells from PBMCs, cultured in vitro. The rearrangement joins TRBV7-2 to TRBJ1-2; 10 bases line up with TRBD1. The CDR3 DNA sequence: TGTGCCAGCAGCTCGGGCCCCGGGACAGGGGATGGCTACACCTTC. Translated, it gives CASSSGPGTGDGYTF.